The clone carrying this T cell receptor (beta chain) has only a few counts. The sample originates from a study of blood T cell repertoires in COVID-19. About the research overall: Both acute and convalescent COVID-19 samples were obtained from the United States, Italy and Spain.

Germline V CDR1 and CDR2: KGHSH, LQKENI. Deletions cut 2 bases from V and 8 bases from J, with 12 bases between. This CDR3 is 13 amino acids long. Sequencing used immunoSEQ multiplex PCR; TCRdb keeps in-frame clones, though not all of them. The sample has about 400,000 clones, nearly 90% seen once. The V call is TRBV18, the J call TRBJ1-2; D uncertain. The TCR sequence derives from a woman aged 25 to 39 who had recovered from COVID-19. Specimen: PBMCs or T cells enriched from blood (not recorded which). The CDR3 loop is CASSPSASMGYTF. The CDR3 nucleotides read TGTGCCAGCTCACCATCCGCCTCTATGGGCTACACCTTC.